This entry lists 28 T cell receptor beta chains sequenced from one sample in a study of T cells in Graves' hyperthyroidism and ophthalmopathy. What was amplified from RNA transcripts were TCR beta CDR3 regions. A set of HTBI primers served as the primers for a first-round RT-PCR of the TCR CDR3. Using its own MiXCR run on the multiplex PCR reads, TCRdb lists one record per CDR3 protein. The table lists around 660,000 distinct CDR3 sequences, 45% of them singletons. The sequenced sample consisted of peripheral blood or thyroid tissue (not recorded which). These receptors were taken from an adult man with Graves' disease, either hyperthyroidism or ophthalmopathy (not recorded which).

The CDR3 coding sequence is TGTGCCTGCCAGCGGGGGATACGGAACGAGCAGTACTTC. It is translated as CACQRGIRNEQYF. The chain carries TRBV25-1 and TRBJ2-7, with 8 bases identical to TRBD2. The CDR3 contains 13 residues. The V and J ends lost 11 bases and 5 bases, in that order; junction bases with no gene match: 11. Germline V gene sequence: CDR1 MGHDK, CDR2 SYGVNS.

This clonotype was observed a handful of times. Germline and junction disagree at one end, which may indicate a read error. The V and J genes are TRBV7-9 and TRBJ2-7; D not resolved. The CDR3 runs to 10 residues. Germline assignment: CDR1 SEHNR and CDR2 FQNEAQ (reference sequence). This CDR3 reads CASSPGEQYF. DNA of the CDR3: TGCGCCAGCAGCCCTGGGGAGCAGTACTTC.

In its sample, this clonotype was seen once. The chain joins TRBV7-9 to TRBJ2-6; D gene unclear. CDR1 and CDR2 from the germline V gene are SEHNR and FQNEAQ (reference sequence). The CDR3 has 15 amino acids. V was shortened by 6 bases and J by 3 bases, with 12 bases between the two germline ends. The CDR3 DNA follows: TGTGCCAGCAGGCCCTCGGGTCTTGGGGCCAACGTCCTGACTTTC. Encoded protein: CASRPSGLGANVLTF.

The rearrangement uses TRBV29-1 and TRBJ2-2; 9 positions agree with TRBD1. Germline V gene lookup returns CDR1 SQVTM and CDR2 ANQGSEA. The V and J ends lost 8 bases and 3 bases, in that order; junction bases with no gene match: 7. The CDR3 is 14 residues long. The CDR3 sequence: CSSRDRADTGELFF. Written as DNA, the CDR3 is TGCAGCAGCCGGGACAGGGCGGACACCGGGGAGCTGTTTTTT.

The genes are TRBV10-3 and TRBJ1-6; the D is unclear. The CDR3 contains 13 residues. Germline V CDR1 and CDR2: ENHRY, SYGVKD. CDR3 bases: TGTCCCACCGTCTCGGCCTATAATTCACCCCTCCACTTT. The encoded protein is CPTVSAYNSPLHF.

This clonotype came up many times. This chain joins TRBV7-2 and TRBJ1-1; 7 bases are shared with TRBD1. Germline V gene sequence: CDR1 SGHTA, CDR2 FQGNSA. This CDR3 has 15 residues. V lost 1 base, J lost 4 bases, and 6 bases stayed unmatched. CDR3 in DNA: TGTGCCAGCAGCTTAGTTGAGGGGGCAGGCACTGAAGCTTTCTTT. Protein sequence: CASSLVEGAGTEAFF.

The chain joins TRBV7-9 to TRBJ2-2; D is perhaps TRBD2 (5 bases). CDR1 is SEHNR, CDR2 FQNEAQ, per germline (reference sequence). This CDR3 comprises 13 residues. The ends were cut back, 6 bases at V and 6 bases at J, with 11 bases in the middle. As DNA, the CDR3 is TGTGCCAGCAGTAGGGTCGGGGCCGGGGAGCTGTTTTTT. Protein sequence: CASSRVGAGELFF. The complete variable domain, with remaining parts taken from reference TRBV7-9 and TRBJ2-2, reads DTGVSQNPRHKITKRGQNVTFRCDPISEHNRLYWYRQTLGQGPEFLTYFQNEAQLEKSRLLSDRFSAERPKGSFSTLEIQRTEQGDSAMYLCASSRVGAGELFFGEGSRLTVL.

This clonotype was counted only a few times. V usage is TRBV11-2 and J usage is TRBJ1-1, with D unclear. Trimming left V 4 bases short and J 0 bases short, with 9 bases between. Per the germline V gene, CDR1 is SGHAT and CDR2 is FQNNGV. The CDR3 consists of 14 residues. The DNA for the CDR3 is TGTGCCAGCAGCTCGACGGTATTGAACACTGAAGCTTTCTTT. Its translation: CASSSTVLNTEAFF.

In its sample, this clonotype was seen many times. This chain connects TRBV7-9 to TRBJ2-7; 10 bases are a match to TRBD1. The ends lost 5 bases at V and 5 bases at J; junction bases unmatched: 12. The CDR3 spans 16 residues. The germline V gene encodes CDR1 SEHNR and CDR2 FQNEAQ (reference sequence). The CDR3 DNA reads as TGTGCCAGCAGCCGCAAGCGGGACAGGGGTCGAGACGAGCAGTACTTC. Translated: CASSRKRDRGRDEQYF.

The V and J genes are TRBV20-1 and TRBJ2-7; the match to TRBD2 covers 9 bases. The germline V gene has CDR1 DFQATT and CDR2 SNEGSKA (reference sequence). Trimming removed 3 bases from V and 0 bases from J; junction bases left unmatched: 9. This CDR3 region has 16 residues. Written as DNA, the CDR3 is TGCAGTGCTAGTTCGCCTAGCGGGACTAGCTCCTACGAGCAGTACTTC. Protein product: CSASSPSGTSSYEQYF.

Only a few counts were recorded for this clonotype. V gene TRBV12-5 combines with J gene TRBJ2-5; D possibly corresponds to TRBD1 (5 bases). Trimming took off 6 bases at V and 2 bases at J, with 13 bases between the two ends. The germline CDR1 and CDR2 sequences are LGHNT and FRNRAP. The CDR3 totals 14 residues. CDR3 in amino acids: CASGRVTAQETQYF. Here the CDR3 DNA reads TGTGCTAGTGGCCGTGTGACAGCACAAGAGACCCAGTACTTC. The variable domain in full, with the rest retrieved from reference TRBV12-5 and TRBJ2-5, is DARVTQTPRHKVTEMGQEVTMRCQPILGHNTVFWYRQTMMQGLELLAYFRNRAPLDDSGMPKDRFSAEMPDATLATLKIQPSEPRDSAVYFCASGRVTAQETQYFGPGTRLLVL.

Regarding this clonotype: Compared with germline, one end of the junction differs, possibly owing to a read error. The V and J genes are TRBV7-9 and TRBJ1-2; D is unclear. The CDR3 runs to 14 residues. The germline V gene encodes CDR1 SEHNR and CDR2 FQNEAQ (reference sequence). CDR3 region: CASNLSTETYGYTF. CDR3 DNA sequence: TGTGCCAGCAACTTATCTACCGAAACTTATGGCTACACCTTC.

This clonotype has only a few counts. The CDR3: CASSPDSGNYEQYF. The CDR3 DNA reads as TGTGCCAGTAGCCCGGACAGTGGGAACTACGAGCAGTACTTC. The V gene is TRBV19, the J gene TRBJ2-7; a weak D match, TRBD1 (6 bases). V was cut by 6 bases and J by 3 bases, with 15 bases left in between. The CDR3 covers 14 residues. Germline assignment: CDR1 LNHDA and CDR2 SQIVND (reference sequence).

This clonotype was counted only a few times. The chain joins TRBV20-1 to TRBJ2-5; maybe TRBD2 (5 bases). This CDR3 contains 14 residues. V lost 6 bases to trimming and J lost 5 bases, with 19 bases between them. Germline lookup yields CDR1 DFQATT and CDR2 SNEGSKA (reference sequence). The CDR3 nucleotides read TGCAGTGCCCCGAGCTCCACAGCGGTGGAGACCCAGTACTTC. Its translation is CSAPSSTAVETQYF.

Comments on this clonotype: Its ends do not fully match the called genes, so a read error is possible. V is TRBV12-3 or TRBV12-4 and J is TRBJ1-1; D gene ambiguous. The CDR3 totals 12 residues. The CDR3 DNA reads as TGTGCCAGCAGTTCCCACCCAGGCCGACGGGTCTTC. This codes for CASSSHPGRRVF.

The chain recombines TRBV15 with TRBJ1-2, with D possibly being TRBD1 (6 bases). CDR1 is LNHNV and CDR2 is YYDKDF in the germline V gene (reference sequence). V was clipped by 5 bases and J by 7 bases, with 20 bases between them. The CDR3 is 15 amino acids. CDR3 DNA: TGTGCCACCAGCCCCCGGTCTGGGGGCGACCGTGGCTACACCTTC. Translated: CATSPRSGGDRGYTF. The complete variable domain, with remaining parts taken from reference TRBV15 and TRBJ1-2, reads DAMVIQNPRYQVTQFGKPVTLSCSQTLNHNVMYWYQQKSSQAPKLLFHYYDKDFNNEADTPDNFQSRRPNTSFCFLDIRSPGLGDTAMYLCATSPRSGGDRGYTFGSGTRLTVV.

The chain couples TRBV29-1 to TRBJ1-1; D perhaps matches TRBD1 (6 bases). V lost 7 bases and J lost 6, with 12 bases in between. This CDR3 is 11 amino acids long. CDR1 and CDR2 from the germline V gene are SQVTM and ANQGSEA. As DNA, the CDR3 is TGCAGCGGGAGGGGGGACGCTGAAGCTTTCTTT. Protein product: CSGRGDAEAFF.

The V gene is TRBV6-2 or TRBV6-3, the J gene TRBJ1-5, with 12 bases lining up with TRBD1. Trimming took 5 bases from V and 7 from J; bases not matched to a gene: 9. The CDR3 is made up of 16 amino acids. CDR1 MNHEY and CDR2 SVGEGT come from the germline V gene. CDR3 nucleotides: TGTGCCAGCAGTCCACCCGGGACAGGGGGCGAGCAGCCCCAGCATTTT. It specifies CASSPPGTGGEQPQHF.

The chain employs TRBV7-9 and TRBJ2-2; D gene unclear. Germline values: CDR1 SEHNR, CDR2 FQNEAQ (reference sequence). V was trimmed by 5 bases and J by 5 bases, leaving 21 bases between them. CDR3 length equals 17 residues. The CDR3 reads CASSQVDVRLETGELFF. The CDR3 nucleotides read TGTGCCAGCAGCCAAGTTGACGTACGTCTAGAGACCGGGGAGCTGTTTTTT.

In its sample, this clonotype was seen many times. This rearrangement joins TRBV24-1 to TRBJ1-2; TRBD1 agrees at 7 bases. The CDR3 consists of 15 residues. Germline loops: CDR1 KGHDR, CDR2 SFDVKD. J lost 5 bases, V lost 3 bases, and 8 bases had no gene match. CDR3 nucleotide sequence: TGTGCCACCAGTGATGGCGACAGGGTGGGGTATGGCTACACCTTC. It translates to CATSDGDRVGYGYTF.

This clonotype was seen at least ten times. This rearrangement joins TRBV9 to TRBJ1-5; TRBD1 might be the D (6 bases). The CDR3 loop spans 13 amino acids. CDR1 SGDLS and CDR2 YYNGEE come from the germline V gene. Trimming left V 0 bases short and J 13 bases short, with 14 bases between. The CDR3 DNA reads TGTGCCAGCAGCGTAGGGAAGGGGGATCCTCAGCATTTT. Protein product: CASSVGKGDPQHF. The whole variable domain, remainder taken from reference TRBV9 and TRBJ1-5, is DSGVTQTPKHLITATGQRVTLRCSPRSGDLSVYWYQQSLDQGLQFLIQYYNGEERAKGNILERFSAQQFPDLHSELNLSSLELGDSALYFCASSVGKGDPQHFGDGTRLSIL.

This clonotype was recorded at least ten times. The chain uses TRBV9 and TRBJ1-2, with D uncertain. The V end lost 1 base, the J end lost 11 bases, and 0 bases lay between the germline ends. CDR1 is SGDLS and CDR2 is YYNGEE in the germline V gene. The CDR3 covers 8 residues. In DNA, the CDR3 is TGTGCCAGCAGCGTATACACCTTC. Its protein is CASSVYTF. Supplemented by reference TRBV9 and TRBJ1-2, the full variable domain reads DSGVTQTPKHLITATGQRVTLRCSPRSGDLSVYWYQQSLDQGLQFLIQYYNGEERAKGNILERFSAQQFPDLHSELNLSSLELGDSALYFCASSVYTFGSGTRLTVV.

The J gene is TRBJ2-7, the V gene TRBV19; tentative D call: TRBD1 (6 bases). This CDR3 contains 15 residues. Trimming stripped 4 bases from V and 3 bases from J, with 16 bases between. Germline V gene data show CDR1 as LNHDA and CDR2 as SQIVND (reference sequence). The CDR3 DNA is TGTGCCAGTAGTACGAGGGGGAACGGCTACTACGAGCAGTACTTC. Encoded protein: CASSTRGNGYYEQYF.

V and J are TRBV7-2 and TRBJ1-4, with 9 bases aligning to TRBD1. The V segment lost 4 bases and the J segment 6 bases; nucleotides outside the gene matches: 9. CDR1 SGHTA and CDR2 FQGNSA come from the germline V gene. The CDR3 is made up of 16 amino acids. CDR3 nucleotide sequence: TGTGCCAGCAGCTGGGGACAGGGTCGCCACGATGAAAAACTGTTTTTT. As protein: CASSWGQGRHDEKLFF.

This clonotype occurred a few times. The rearrangement links TRBV6-5 to TRBJ2-6; maybe TRBD1 (6 bases). This CDR3 region has 15 residues. V was clipped by 6 bases and J by 3 bases, with 12 bases between them. Germline CDR1 reads MNHEY; CDR2 reads SVGAGI. CDR3 loop: CASRPQGNGANVLTF. The CDR3 DNA is TGTGCCAGCAGGCCACAGGGTAATGGGGCCAACGTCCTGACTTTC.

On this clonotype itself: A single base separates this from a much larger clone, so it may be a read error. The chain uses TRBV7-9 and TRBJ1-1; TRBD1 matches 7 bases. The CDR3 contains 14 residues. Germline V gene data show CDR1 as SEHNR and CDR2 as FQNEAQ (reference sequence). J was trimmed by 4 bases and V by 10 bases; bases with no gene match: 12. The CDR3: CAIKTGLMSTEAFF. The CDR3 DNA sequence: TGTGCCATAAAGACAGGGCTCATGAGCACTGAAGCTTTCTTT. The full variable domain, in which reference TRBV7-9 and TRBJ1-1 provide the parts outside the CDR3, is DTGVSQNPRHKITKRGQNVTFRCDPISEHNRLYWYRQTLGQGPEFLTYFQNEAQLEKSRLLSDRFSAERPKGSFSTLEIQRTEQGDSAMYLCAIKTGLMSTEAFFGQGTRLTVV.

This clonotype came up many times. The gene calls are TRBV7-9 and TRBJ1-1, with a weak D call TRBD1 (6 bases). With 4 bases removed from V and 4 bases from J, the gap between germline ends came to 13 bases. This CDR3 spans 14 amino acids. Looked up from germline, CDR1 is SEHNR and CDR2 is FQNEAQ (reference sequence). The CDR3 nucleotides read TGTGCCAGCAGCTCACAGGGAGGCGGCACTGAAGCTTTCTTT. Its translation is CASSSQGGGTEAFF. Using reference TRBV7-9 and TRBJ1-1 for the parts outside the CDR3, the full variable domain is DTGVSQNPRHKITKRGQNVTFRCDPISEHNRLYWYRQTLGQGPEFLTYFQNEAQLEKSRLLSDRFSAERPKGSFSTLEIQRTEQGDSAMYLCASSSQGGGTEAFFGQGTRLTVV.

This clonotype was counted ten times or more. This chain joins TRBV25-1 and TRBJ1-2, with D possibly TRBD1 on 5 matching bases. Trimming removed 3 bases from V and 4 bases from J, with 12 bases in between. Germline V gives CDR1 MGHDK, CDR2 SYGVNS. This CDR3 comprises 14 residues. This CDR3 reads CASSDTGTFYGYTF. CDR3 DNA sequence: TGTGCCAGCAGTGATACAGGAACTTTCTATGGCTACACCTTC.